Below are 31 T cell receptor beta chains sequenced from a single sample in a study of cytomegalovirus exposure and HLA in healthy donors. PCR employed 60 Vbeta and 13 Jbeta primers. Using immunoSEQ multiplex PCR, the repertoire was profiled, and TCRdb retains in-frame clones only, with some absent. This sample has roughly 170,000 clones, with 77% found just once. The sample consisted of PBMCs. The receptors were gathered from a woman in her thirties in good health and CMV-seropositive.

CDR3 in DNA: TGCGCCAGCAGCCGGGAGGGGGGAGACTATGGCTACACCTTC. It is translated as CASSREGGDYGYTF. V gene TRBV5-1 combines with J gene TRBJ1-2; maybe TRBD1 (6 bases). This CDR3 contains 14 residues. Germline CDR1 SGHRS, CDR2 YFSETQ. Trimming shortened V by 4 bases and J by 3 bases, and 13 bases separated the two germline ends.

V gene TRBV4-3 combines with J gene TRBJ1-4, with 8 bases lining up with TRBD1. Germline lookup yields CDR1 LGHNA and CDR2 YSLEER. Unmatched junction bases numbered 10, after V lost 0 bases and J lost 7 bases. The CDR3 covers 17 residues. The CDR3 spells CASSQDFDRGNSEKLFF. The CDR3 DNA sequence: TGCGCCAGCAGCCAAGATTTCGACAGGGGAAATTCTGAAAAACTGTTTTTT.

The rearrangement uses TRBV14 and TRBJ2-7, with a weak D call TRBD1 (5 bases). Germline CDR1 is SGHDN and CDR2 is FVKESK. The CDR3 loop spans 13 amino acids. Between the trimmed V and J ends, which lost 4 bases and 7 bases, there was a span of 14 bases. This CDR3 is CASSLYQGGEQYF. CDR3 nucleotides: TGTGCCAGCAGCCTATACCAGGGCGGTGAGCAGTACTTC.

The chain couples TRBV28 to TRBJ2-7; 14 bases line up with TRBD2. Trimming cost V 7 bases and J 6 bases; bases outside gene matches: 8. This CDR3 has 15 residues. Germline CDR1 reads MDHEN; CDR2 reads SYDVKM. The CDR3 region is CASISGTSGSLEQYF. CDR3 sequence (DNA): TGTGCCAGCATCTCCGGGACTAGCGGGAGCCTCGAGCAGTACTTC.

This chain joins TRBV9 and TRBJ1-2; D gene unclear. Trimming removed 2 bases from V and 2 bases from J, with 13 bases in between. The V gene's germline CDR1 is SGDLS and CDR2 YYNGEE. This CDR3 has 15 residues. CDR3: CASSVWEFKNYGYTF. The CDR3 region has the DNA TGTGCCAGCAGCGTGTGGGAGTTCAAGAACTATGGCTACACCTTC.

The V and J genes are TRBV6-4 and TRBJ2-1; D remains unclear. The CDR3 runs to 15 residues. From germline, CDR1 is MRHNA and CDR2 SNTAGT. Trimming left V 2 bases short and J 2 bases short, with 10 bases between. CDR3 amino acids: CASSDGVVPYNEQFF. Here the CDR3 DNA reads TGTGCCAGCAGTGACGGAGTCGTCCCCTACAATGAGCAGTTCTTC.

This sequence joins TRBV28 and TRBJ1-2; D gene ambiguous. There are 9 residues in the CDR3. Per the germline V gene, CDR1 is MDHEN and CDR2 is SYDVKM. Deletions cut 10 bases from V and 3 bases from J, with 3 bases between. The CDR3 DNA reads TGTGCCATCGACTATGGCTACACCTTC. Encoded protein: CAIDYGYTF.

The table lists this clone with a few counts. In DNA, the CDR3 is TGTGCCAGCAGCGGGGGGCTTTCCTATTACGAGCAGTACTTC. Encoded protein: CASSGGLSYYEQYF. This chain uses TRBV6-1 with TRBJ2-7; possible D gene TRBD2, 7 bases. Germline values: CDR1 MNHNS, CDR2 SASEGT. The CDR3 runs to 14 residues. Between the trimmed V and J ends, which lost 6 bases and 4 bases, there was a span of 16 bases.

This sequence joins TRBV19 and TRBJ1-5; D is unresolved. Germline V CDR1 and CDR2: LNHDA, SQIVND (reference sequence). The length of the CDR3 is 14 residues. Between the trimmed V and J ends, which lost 4 bases and 6 bases, there was a span of 13 bases. The CDR3 DNA follows: TGTGCCAGTAGTACCCTTCCTCTAGCTCAGCCCCAGCATTTT. Encoded protein: CASSTLPLAQPQHF.

The rearrangement joins TRBV5-1 to TRBJ1-4; a possible D gene is TRBD1 (5 bases). The CDR3 contains 16 residues. The germline V gene has CDR1 SGHRS and CDR2 YFSETQ. Trimming cost V 1 base and J 0 bases, with 10 bases left between them. In DNA form, the CDR3 reads TGCGCCAGCAGCTTGACAGGATCTGCAACTAATGAAAAACTGTTTTTT. Its translation: CASSLTGSATNEKLFF. The variable domain in full, completed from reference TRBV5-1 and TRBJ1-4, reads KAGVTQTPRYLIKTRGQQVTLSCSPISGHRSVSWYQQTPGQGLQFLFEYFSETQRNKGNFPGRFSGRQFSNSRSEMNVSTLELGDSALYLCASSLTGSATNEKLFFGSGTQLSVL.

The CDR3 nucleotides read TGTGCCAGCAGCTTCGGGGGGACTAACTATGGCTACACCTTC. It yields the protein CASSFGGTNYGYTF. The chain carries TRBV11-2 and TRBJ1-2, with D possibly matching TRBD1 (5 bases). The V end lost 3 bases, the J end lost 0 bases, and 8 bases lay between the germline ends. Germline V gene data show CDR1 as SGHAT and CDR2 as FQNNGV. This CDR3 has 14 amino acids.

This chain links TRBV11-3 with TRBJ2-3; D remains ambiguous. Per the germline V gene, CDR1 is SGHNT and CDR2 is YENEEA. This CDR3 spans 15 amino acids. V lost 8 bases, J lost 0 bases, and 15 bases lay in between. The CDR3 region has the DNA TGTGCCAGCTCGTCCTCGTCCCTTAGCACAGATACGCAGTATTTT. This gives the protein CASSSSSLSTDTQYF.

This CDR3 is CASLQGARETQYF. The CDR3 nucleotides are TGTGCCAGCCTACAGGGGGCACGAGAGACCCAGTACTTC. The chain has TRBV27 and TRBJ2-5; TRBD1 aligns across 9 bases. This CDR3 has 13 residues. Germline CDR1 reads MNHEY; CDR2 reads SMNVEV (reference sequence). V dropped 8 bases and J dropped 4; count of bases not matched to a gene: 5.

This chain uses TRBV7-8 with TRBJ2-3, with D hard to call. From germline, CDR1 is SGHVS and CDR2 FQNEAQ. V gave up 1 base and J gave up 1 base, with 9 bases separating them. The CDR3 covers 15 residues. The CDR3 loop is CASSLDGWGTDTQYF. The CDR3, as DNA: TGTGCCAGCAGCTTAGACGGGTGGGGCACAGATACGCAGTATTTT.

The gene calls are TRBV5-5 and TRBJ2-1; D might be TRBD1 (6 bases). This CDR3 contains 15 residues. V was shortened by 4 bases and J by 0 bases, with 11 bases between the two germline ends. The germline CDR1 and CDR2 sequences are SGHKS and YYEKEE (reference sequence). CDR3 residues: CASSKGDNSYNEQFF. DNA for the CDR3: TGTGCCAGCAGCAAGGGGGACAACTCCTACAATGAGCAGTTCTTC.

This clone was detected only once. The chain uses TRBV13 and TRBJ2-7; 8 nucleotides match TRBD2. The V segment lost 4 bases and the J segment 0 bases; nucleotides outside the gene matches: 8. Looked up from germline, CDR1 is PRHDT and CDR2 is FYEKMQ (reference sequence). The CDR3 runs to 16 residues. CDR3 in DNA: TGTGCCAGCAGCTGGACACTAGCGGAAAGCTCCTACGAGCAGTACTTC. Amino acid sequence: CASSWTLAESSYEQYF.

The CDR3: CASSSVLGGGLNEQYF. Here the CDR3 DNA reads TGTGCCAGCAGCTCGGTACTAGGGGGAGGGTTGAACGAGCAGTACTTC. This chain connects TRBV11-3 to TRBJ2-7, with D tentatively TRBD2 (7 bases). CDR1 is SGHNT and CDR2 is YENEEA in the germline V gene. CDR3 length: 16 amino acids. V lost 4 bases to trimming and J lost 5 bases, with 21 bases between them.

The rearrangement links TRBV5-1 to TRBJ2-5, with TRBD1 matching 10 bases. V was pared by 3 bases and J by 5 bases, with 4 bases of the junction left unmatched. Germline CDR1 SGHRS, CDR2 YFSETQ. The length of the CDR3 is 14 residues. The chain's CDR3 is CASSSTGGWETQYF. For the CDR3, the DNA is TGCGCCAGCAGCTCGACAGGGGGCTGGGAGACCCAGTACTTC.

This chain uses TRBV5-1 with TRBJ2-5, with 8 bases identical to TRBD1. The CDR3 runs to 15 residues. J gave up 4 bases and V 4 bases, and 9 bases lay outside the gene matches. From germline, CDR1 is SGHRS and CDR2 YFSETQ. The DNA for the CDR3 is TGCGCCAGCAGCCTAATGACAGGGGAGGTAGAGACCCAGTACTTC. This sequence encodes CASSLMTGEVETQYF.

V usage is TRBV11-3 and J usage is TRBJ2-1; D gene uncertain. Trimming left V 1 base short and J 4 bases short, with 5 bases between. The CDR3 runs to 13 residues. Germline CDR1 is SGHNT and CDR2 is YENEEA. The CDR3 loop reads CASSLVYYNEQFF. The DNA of the CDR3 is TGTGCCAGCAGCTTAGTTTATTACAATGAGCAGTTCTTC.

The sample holds one count of this clone. The V call is TRBV29-1, the J call TRBJ2-1, with 9 bases lining up with TRBD1. The CDR3 extends over 13 amino acids. CDR1 and CDR2 (germline): SQVTM, ANQGSEA. The J segment lost 8 bases and the V segment lost 7 bases, leaving 9 bases of the junction unmatched. The CDR3, as DNA: TGCAGCGCACTCCGGGACAGGGACCATGAGCAGTTCTTC. It is translated as CSALRDRDHEQFF.

This clone was recorded a few times. The chain is built from TRBV7-3 and TRBJ2-2, with D uncertain. The CDR3 consists of 14 residues. Trimming left V 0 bases short and J 3 bases short, with 5 bases between. Germline V gene sequence: CDR1 SGHTA, CDR2 FQGTGA. In DNA form, the CDR3 reads TGTGCCAGCAGCTTAACCCGGGACACCGGGGAGCTGTTTTTT. This codes for CASSLTRDTGELFF. The full variable domain, completed using reference TRBV7-3 and TRBJ2-2, is GAGVSQTPSNKVTEKGKYVELRCDPISGHTALYWYRQSLGQGPEFLIYFQGTGAADDSGLPNDRFFAVRPEGSVSTLKIQRTERGDSAVYLCASSLTRDTGELFFGEGSRLTVL.

J is TRBJ2-5 and V is TRBV30; 13 nucleotides align to TRBD2. V trimming: 0 bases; J trimming: 2 bases; junction bases outside the gene matches: 6. This CDR3 is built from 17 residues. Germline V gives CDR1 GTSNPN, CDR2 SVGIG (reference sequence). CDR3 loop: CAWSVRRTSGGQETQYF. The CDR3 coding sequence is TGTGCCTGGAGTGTACGGAGGACTAGCGGGGGACAAGAGACCCAGTACTTC.

The CDR3, as DNA: TGTGCCAGCAGTTTAATCGGGGATTCCTACGAGCAGTACTTC. Translated, it gives CASSLIGDSYEQYF. The chain is built from TRBV27 and TRBJ2-7; weak D call: TRBD2 (5 bases). This CDR3 is 14 amino acids long. Germline V gene sequence: CDR1 MNHEY, CDR2 SMNVEV (reference sequence). Trimming removed 2 bases at V and 1 base at J, with 9 bases between.

This clone appeared a single time. CDR3 residues: CASSLGKLGEAFF. CDR3 coding DNA: TGTGCCAGCAGTTTAGGGAAACTAGGGGAAGCTTTCTTT. The chain links TRBV28 to TRBJ1-1, with D hard to call. V was cut by 2 bases and J by 8 bases, with 12 bases left in between. The germline V gene encodes CDR1 MDHEN and CDR2 SYDVKM. The CDR3 has 13 residues.

This clone occurred a few times. V and J are TRBV5-6 and TRBJ2-2; 7 nucleotides line up with TRBD2. The V and J ends lost 1 base and 1 base, in that order; junction bases with no gene match: 10. Germline V gives CDR1 SGHDT, CDR2 YYEEEE. This CDR3 comprises 18 residues. DNA for the CDR3: TGTGCCAGCAGCTTGTGGCCTAGCGGAGCTGAGAACACCGGGGAGCTGTTTTTT. Translation gives CASSLWPSGAENTGELFF.

The chain links TRBV10-3 to TRBJ2-1, with 8 bases identical to TRBD2. The CDR3 is 15 residues long. CDR1 and CDR2 (germline): ENHRY, SYGVKD. Trimming took 2 bases from V and 7 from J; bases not matched to a gene: 7. CDR3 nucleotides: TGTGCCATCAGTGAGAGGGTTCGGGGGGGTAATGAGCAGTTCTTC. It is translated as CAISERVRGGNEQFF.

This clone was seen only a few times. The chain carries TRBV25-1 and TRBJ2-7; 8 bases are shared with TRBD1. CDR3 length: 15 amino acids. With V trimmed by 3 bases and J by 2 bases, 6 bases remained unmatched. Germline CDR1 reads MGHDK; CDR2 reads SYGVNS. The CDR3 nucleotides read TGTGCCAGCAGTGACTATGGACAGGGAACCTACGAGCAGTACTTC. Translated, it gives CASSDYGQGTYEQYF.

The rearrangement joins TRBV27 to TRBJ1-2; D possibly corresponds to TRBD1 (6 bases). Trimming stripped 7 bases from V and 4 bases from J, with 22 bases between. Germline V lookup: CDR1 MNHEY, CDR2 SMNVEV (reference sequence). CDR3 size: 16 residues. CDR3 nucleotide sequence: TGTGCCAGCACCGCCGTGGCAGGGGCCGCCATCTATGGCTACACCTTC. Its translation is CASTAVAGAAIYGYTF.

The chain employs TRBV9 and TRBJ2-7, with 15 bases lining up with TRBD2. The CDR3 consists of 18 residues. Germline V gene lookup returns CDR1 SGDLS and CDR2 YYNGEE. Losses at the gene ends were 2 bases for V and 3 bases for J; bases not matched to a gene: 9. The DNA of the CDR3 is TGTGCCAGCAGCGTCGGACTAGCGGGAGGGCCTGGTTTCTACGAGCAGTACTTC. Amino acid sequence: CASSVGLAGGPGFYEQYF.

The chain recombines TRBV6-1 with TRBJ2-2, with 9 bases matching TRBD2. V was clipped by 3 bases and J by 1 base; unmatched bases: 6. CDR1 is MNHNS, CDR2 SASEGT, per germline. The CDR3 runs 17 residues. Written as DNA, the CDR3 is TGTGCCAGCAGTGACCACTATAGCGGGGGGAACACCGGGGAGCTGTTTTTT. This codes for CASSDHYSGGNTGELFF.